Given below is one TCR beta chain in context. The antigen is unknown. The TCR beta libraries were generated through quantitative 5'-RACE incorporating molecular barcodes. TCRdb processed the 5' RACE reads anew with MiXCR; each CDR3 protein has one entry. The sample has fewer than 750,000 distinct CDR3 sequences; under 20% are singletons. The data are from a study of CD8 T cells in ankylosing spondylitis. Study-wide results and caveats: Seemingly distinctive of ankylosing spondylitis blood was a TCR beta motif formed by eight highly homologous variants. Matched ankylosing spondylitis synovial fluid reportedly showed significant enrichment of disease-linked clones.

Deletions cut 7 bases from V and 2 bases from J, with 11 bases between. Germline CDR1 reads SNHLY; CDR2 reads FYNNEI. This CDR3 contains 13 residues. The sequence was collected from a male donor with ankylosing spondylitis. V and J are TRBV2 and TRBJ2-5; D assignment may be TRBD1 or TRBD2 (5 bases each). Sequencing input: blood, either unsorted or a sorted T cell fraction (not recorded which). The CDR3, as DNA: TGTGCCAGCATGAGGGACCAACAAGAGACCCAGTACTTC. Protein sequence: CASMRDQQETQYF.